Listed here are 30 T cell receptor beta chains from one sample, sequenced in a study of response to subunit inactivated influenza vaccine. One entry per CDR3 protein, called by TCRdb with MiXCR from the RT-PCR reads. Here the sample spans about 500,000 distinct CDR3 sequences, about an eighth being singletons. The material sequenced was PBMCs from blood, taken roughly 48 days after vaccination. The receptors derive from a man in his fifties who received an inactivated influenza vaccine.

This clonotype was seen a few times. This sequence joins TRBV4-3 and TRBJ2-1; D gene ambiguous. CDR1 and CDR2 from the germline V gene are LGHNA and YSLEER. The length of the CDR3 is 14 residues. Trimming left V 0 bases short and J 5 bases short, with 8 bases between. The CDR3 sequence is CASSQEVQHNEQFF. The CDR3 DNA is TGCGCCAGCAGCCAAGAAGTACAACACAATGAGCAGTTCTTC.

The rearrangement joins TRBV20-1 to TRBJ2-1; no definite D call. V was trimmed by 1 base and J by 6 bases, leaving 13 bases between them. The CDR3 has 14 amino acids. Germline CDR1 reads DFQATT; CDR2 reads SNEGSKA (reference sequence). The CDR3 nucleotides are TGCAGTGCTAGAGTCTCGGCTTCTGTCAATGAGCAGTTCTTC. Protein product: CSARVSASVNEQFF.

The rearrangement links TRBV7-8 to TRBJ1-2; D might be TRBD1 (6 bases). Between the trimmed V and J ends, which lost 6 bases and 6 bases, there was a span of 20 bases. The V gene's germline CDR1 is SGHVS and CDR2 FQNEAQ. The CDR3 is 15 residues long. The CDR3 sequence is CASSQIGQGRDGYTF. Written as DNA, the CDR3 is TGTGCCAGCAGTCAAATCGGGCAGGGGAGGGATGGCTACACCTTC.

The chain is built from TRBV6-2 or TRBV6-3 and TRBJ2-1; D possibly matches TRBD1 or TRBD2 (5 bases each). The germline gives CDR1 MNHEY, CDR2 SVGEGT. V was shortened by 2 bases and J by 12 bases, with 14 bases between the two germline ends. The CDR3 is 13 amino acids. CDR3 nucleotide sequence: TGTGCCAGCAGTTACGGGGCTCCTGGGGGGCAGTTCTTC. It yields the protein CASSYGAPGGQFF.

The table lists this clonotype with a few counts. The chain joins TRBV12-3 or TRBV12-4 to TRBJ2-1, with D possibly called TRBD1 or TRBD2 (5 bases each). With 0 bases removed from V and 10 bases from J, the gap between germline ends came to 13 bases. The CDR3 is 14 amino acids. DNA of the CDR3: TGTGCCAGCAGTTTAGCTTACAGTGAGGGGGAGCAGTTCTTC. This sequence encodes CASSLAYSEGEQFF.

V usage is TRBV20-1 and J usage is TRBJ2-7; D possibly matches TRBD1 or TRBD2 (6 bases each). The CDR3 loop spans 13 amino acids. Trimming cost V 2 bases and J 4 bases, with 12 bases left between them. Germline CDR1 is DFQATT and CDR2 is SNEGSKA (reference sequence). The DNA of the CDR3 is TGCAGTGCTAGATCGCGGGGACAATACGAGCAGTACTTC. This codes for CSARSRGQYEQYF.

This clonotype was counted ten times or more. The J gene is TRBJ1-1, the V gene TRBV20-1; 8 nucleotides agree with TRBD1. The CDR3 spans 14 residues. The germline V gene has CDR1 DFQATT and CDR2 SNEGSKA (reference sequence). The V segment lost 4 bases and the J segment 6 bases; nucleotides outside the gene matches: 10. The CDR3 here is CSANYGQGLPEAFF. The CDR3 region has the DNA TGCAGTGCTAATTATGGACAGGGCTTACCTGAAGCTTTCTTT.

V gene TRBV7-2 combines with J gene TRBJ1-6; D is unresolved. V lost 1 base and J lost 9, with 10 bases in between. The germline CDR1 and CDR2 sequences are SGHTA and FQGNSA. The CDR3 loop spans 14 amino acids. CDR3 in amino acids: CASSLVAAGSPLHF. Here the CDR3 DNA reads TGTGCCAGCAGCTTAGTGGCAGCGGGTTCACCCCTCCACTTT.

The table lists this clonotype with a few counts. The V gene is TRBV7-2, the J gene TRBJ2-7, with a weak D call TRBD1 (6 bases). The CDR3 extends over 15 amino acids. With 5 bases removed from V and 2 bases from J, the gap between germline ends came to 16 bases. The germline gives CDR1 SGHTA, CDR2 FQGNSA. Here the CDR3 DNA reads TGTGCCAGCAGCGCAGGAACAGGGTTCACCTACGAGCAGTACTTC. Its protein is CASSAGTGFTYEQYF.

This sequence joins TRBV9 and TRBJ2-1; TRBD2 matches at 10 bases. This CDR3 is 15 amino acids long. V was clipped by 5 bases and J by 6 bases; unmatched bases: 8. CDR1 and CDR2 (germline): SGDLS, YYNGEE. CDR3 amino acids: CASSGRASGSNEQFF. DNA of the CDR3: TGTGCCAGCAGTGGCCGGGCTAGCGGGAGCAATGAGCAGTTCTTC.

This clonotype was detected many times. The chain recombines TRBV5-1 with TRBJ2-2; D perhaps matches TRBD1 (5 bases). CDR3 length: 17 amino acids. Trimming shortened V by 0 bases and J by 2 bases, and 14 bases separated the two germline ends. The germline V gene has CDR1 SGHRS and CDR2 YFSETQ. The CDR3 loop is CASSLGTGATNTGELFF. The CDR3 nucleotides are TGCGCCAGCAGCTTGGGAACAGGAGCCACTAACACCGGGGAGCTGTTTTTT.

V is TRBV7-2 and J is TRBJ2-1, with D uncertain. V lost 3 bases to trimming and J lost 0 bases, with 12 bases between them. The CDR3 spans 16 residues. CDR1 is SGHTA and CDR2 is FQGNSA in the germline V gene. CDR3 DNA: TGTGCCAGCAGCTTCCTAAACACACACTCCTACAATGAGCAGTTCTTC. It is translated as CASSFLNTHSYNEQFF.

The V gene is TRBV2, the J gene TRBJ2-5; 12 bases match TRBD1. J was trimmed by 4 bases and V by 7 bases; bases with no gene match: 7. The CDR3 runs to 15 residues. The germline CDR1 and CDR2 sequences are SNHLY and FYNNEI. The CDR3 sequence is CASKPGQGAGETQYF. CDR3 DNA sequence: TGTGCCAGCAAACCGGGACAGGGGGCTGGAGAGACCCAGTACTTC.

V is TRBV28 and J is TRBJ2-5; 9 bases are a match to TRBD2. CDR1 is MDHEN, CDR2 SYDVKM, per germline. J gave up 1 base and V 2 bases, and 5 bases lay outside the gene matches. The CDR3 has 16 amino acids. As DNA, the CDR3 is TGTGCCAGCAGTTTAACTAGCGGGTTGACCCAAGAGACCCAGTACTTC. This translates into CASSLTSGLTQETQYF.

This rearrangement joins TRBV5-1 to TRBJ1-4; TRBD1 might be the D (5 bases). CDR1 and CDR2 from the germline V gene are SGHRS and YFSETQ. Trimming cost V 2 bases and J 5 bases, with 10 bases left between them. The length of the CDR3 is 14 residues. Here the CDR3 reads CASSFGTENEKLFF. The CDR3 DNA follows: TGCGCCAGCAGCTTTGGGACGGAGAATGAAAAACTGTTTTTT.

The chain joins TRBV11-2 to TRBJ2-3; perhaps TRBD1 as D (6 bases). The germline V and J ends were trimmed by 0 bases and 3 bases, with 19 bases remaining between them. Germline lookup yields CDR1 SGHAT and CDR2 FQNNGV. The CDR3 loop spans 18 amino acids. The CDR3 DNA reads as TGTGCCAGCAGCTTAGAGCTATCAGGGGCGAGGCGGACAGATACGCAGTATTTT. It codes for CASSLELSGARRTDTQYF.

This clonotype was seen only a few times. This chain links TRBV2 with TRBJ2-1; 12 positions agree with TRBD2. With 6 bases clipped from V and 9 bases from J, the junction kept 9 bases outside the gene matches. This CDR3 has 15 amino acids. Germline V gene data show CDR1 as SNHLY and CDR2 as FYNNEI. This chain's CDR3 is CASSPTSGRYGEQFF. The CDR3 nucleotides are TGTGCCAGCAGCCCGACTAGCGGGAGATACGGTGAGCAGTTCTTC.

This chain joins TRBV7-9 and TRBJ2-3, with D possibly matching TRBD1 (5 bases). This CDR3 has 14 amino acids. Trimming removed 3 bases at V and 5 bases at J, with 12 bases between. Germline assignment: CDR1 SEHNR and CDR2 FQNEAQ (reference sequence). CDR3 amino acids: CASSFQGREDTQYF. Written as DNA, the CDR3 is TGTGCCAGCAGCTTCCAGGGAAGGGAAGATACGCAGTATTTT.

This clonotype appeared a few times. DNA of the CDR3: TGTGCCAGCAGCTTGATGCCGGGGAACAATCAGCCCCAGCATTTT. Protein: CASSLMPGNNQPQHF. The chain links TRBV7-2 to TRBJ1-5; D is ambiguous. Trimming left V 3 bases short and J 3 bases short, with 12 bases between. The germline V gene encodes CDR1 SGHTA and CDR2 FQGNSA. The length of the CDR3 is 15 residues.

This clonotype occurred a few times. The rearrangement links TRBV11-2 to TRBJ1-6; D is perhaps TRBD1 (5 bases). The CDR3 sequence is 14 residues long. Germline V gene sequence: CDR1 SGHAT, CDR2 FQNNGV. The V and J ends lost 3 bases and 5 bases respectively, with 8 bases between them. The CDR3 loop is CASSFRQNNSPLHF. DNA of the CDR3: TGTGCCAGCAGCTTCAGACAGAATAATTCACCCCTCCACTTT.

This clonotype was detected many times. J is TRBJ2-7 and V is TRBV29-1; D is perhaps TRBD2 (6 bases). Germline-derived CDR1 and CDR2 are SQVTM and ANQGSEA. There are 12 residues in the CDR3. V was pared by 3 bases and J by 2 bases, with 8 bases between. CDR3 DNA: TGCAGCGTTGAGGAGGGCCCCTACGAGCAGTACTTC. Its translation is CSVEEGPYEQYF.

The chain couples TRBV5-1 to TRBJ2-2; D is unresolved. CDR3 size: 16 residues. V lost 0 bases, J lost 0 bases, and 9 bases lay in between. Germline V CDR1 and CDR2: SGHRS, YFSETQ. The CDR3: CASSLEAFANTGELFF. DNA of the CDR3: TGCGCCAGCAGCTTGGAGGCGTTCGCGAACACCGGGGAGCTGTTTTTT.

The CDR3 loop is CASGGGLAAYNEQFF. CDR3 DNA: TGTGCCAGCGGGGGGGGACTAGCGGCCTACAATGAGCAGTTCTTC. The gene calls are TRBV9 and TRBJ2-1; 11 nucleotides line up with TRBD2. The CDR3 length is 15 residues. The V gene's germline CDR1 is SGDLS and CDR2 YYNGEE. V lost 7 bases to trimming and J lost 2 bases; unmatched junction nucleotides: 5.

This clonotype was recorded a few times. The V call is TRBV7-8, the J call TRBJ2-5; no definite D call. This CDR3 contains 14 residues. The V end lost 1 base, the J end lost 6 bases, and 12 bases lay between the germline ends. CDR1 and CDR2 from the germline V gene are SGHVS and FQNEAQ. The CDR3 nucleotides read TGTGCCAGCAGCTTAGATGTGGTTAACCAGACCCAGTACTTC. Translation gives CASSLDVVNQTQYF.

The V and J genes are TRBV20-1 and TRBJ1-3; 7 nucleotides agree with TRBD1. The CDR3 loop spans 15 amino acids. Germline trimming cut 1 base from V and 3 bases from J; bases unmatched to any gene: 6. Looked up from germline, CDR1 is DFQATT and CDR2 is SNEGSKA (reference sequence). CDR3 in amino acids: CSARVGQGVGNTIYF. In nucleotides, the CDR3 is TGCAGTGCTAGAGTCGGGCAGGGGGTTGGAAACACCATATATTTT.

This chain joins TRBV7-2 and TRBJ2-5; D gene unclear. The CDR3 is made up of 15 amino acids. Germline V gene lookup returns CDR1 SGHTA and CDR2 FQGNSA. V was clipped by 5 bases and J by 3 bases, with 16 bases between them. The CDR3 loop is CASSLGRSFKETQYF. CDR3 DNA: TGTGCCAGCAGCCTCGGACGGAGCTTTAAAGAGACCCAGTACTTC.

This clonotype has ten or more counts. This chain uses TRBV10-3 with TRBJ2-5, with D perhaps matching TRBD2 (5 bases). CDR1 is ENHRY and CDR2 is SYGVKD in the germline V gene. Trimming removed 9 bases at V and 2 bases at J, with 13 bases between. This CDR3 is built from 13 residues. The CDR3 protein is CAIAERVQETQYF. The CDR3 DNA reads TGTGCCATTGCTGAGAGGGTACAAGAGACCCAGTACTTC.

V gene TRBV6-1 combines with J gene TRBJ2-5; possible D gene TRBD2, 6 bases. The CDR3 consists of 14 residues. Trimming took off 5 bases at V and 6 bases at J, with 16 bases between the two ends. Germline loops: CDR1 MNHNS, CDR2 SASEGT. The CDR3 protein is CASSPGGSGQTQYF. DNA of the CDR3: TGTGCCAGCAGTCCAGGCGGTAGCGGACAGACCCAGTACTTC.

The chain uses TRBV24-1 and TRBJ2-3, with 7 bases that match TRBD1. CDR3 length equals 15 residues. V was pared by 3 bases and J by 2 bases, with 4 bases of the junction left unmatched. Germline V CDR1 and CDR2: KGHDR, SFDVKD. The CDR3 loop reads CATSDTGTDTDTQYF. In nucleotides, the CDR3 is TGTGCCACCAGTGATACCGGGACAGACACAGATACGCAGTATTTT.

The genes are TRBV20-1 and TRBJ2-2; 8 bases match TRBD1. From germline, CDR1 is DFQATT and CDR2 SNEGSKA (reference sequence). This CDR3 is built from 15 residues. V shed 2 bases, J shed 7 bases, and the junction held 9 bases outside the gene matches. CDR3 nucleotide sequence: TGCAGTGCTAGACCCACAGGGGGGCCGGGCGGGGAGCTGTTTTTT. Translation: CSARPTGGPGGELFF.